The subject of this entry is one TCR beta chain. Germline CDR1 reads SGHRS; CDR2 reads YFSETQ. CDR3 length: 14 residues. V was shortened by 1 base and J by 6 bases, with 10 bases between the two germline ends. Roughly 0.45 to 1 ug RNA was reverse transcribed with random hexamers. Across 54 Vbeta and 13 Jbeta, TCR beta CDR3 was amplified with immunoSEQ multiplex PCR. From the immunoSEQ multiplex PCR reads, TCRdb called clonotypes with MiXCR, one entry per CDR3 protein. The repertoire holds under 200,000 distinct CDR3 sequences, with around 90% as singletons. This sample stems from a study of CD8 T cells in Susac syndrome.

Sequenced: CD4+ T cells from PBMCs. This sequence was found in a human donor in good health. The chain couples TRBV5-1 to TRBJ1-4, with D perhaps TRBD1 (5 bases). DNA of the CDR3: TGCGCCAGCAGCTTGAAAGGGGATCATGAAAAACTGTTTTTT. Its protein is CASSLKGDHEKLFF.